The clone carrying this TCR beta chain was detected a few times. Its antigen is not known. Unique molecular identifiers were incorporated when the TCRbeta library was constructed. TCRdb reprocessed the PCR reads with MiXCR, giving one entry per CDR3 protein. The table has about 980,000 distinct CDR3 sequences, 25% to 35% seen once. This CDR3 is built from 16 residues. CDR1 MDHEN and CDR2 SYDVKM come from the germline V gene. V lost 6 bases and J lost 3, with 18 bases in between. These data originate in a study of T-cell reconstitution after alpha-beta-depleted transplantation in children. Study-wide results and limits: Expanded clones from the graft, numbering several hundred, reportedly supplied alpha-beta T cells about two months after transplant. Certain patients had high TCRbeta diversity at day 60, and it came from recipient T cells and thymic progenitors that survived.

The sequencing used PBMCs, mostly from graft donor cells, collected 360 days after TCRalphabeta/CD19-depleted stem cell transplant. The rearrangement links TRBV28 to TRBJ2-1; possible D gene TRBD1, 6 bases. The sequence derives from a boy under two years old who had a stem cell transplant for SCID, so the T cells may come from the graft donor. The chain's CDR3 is CASSLSDRNYYNEQFF. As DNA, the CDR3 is TGTGCCAGCAGCCTTTCGGACAGAAACTACTACAATGAGCAGTTCTTC.